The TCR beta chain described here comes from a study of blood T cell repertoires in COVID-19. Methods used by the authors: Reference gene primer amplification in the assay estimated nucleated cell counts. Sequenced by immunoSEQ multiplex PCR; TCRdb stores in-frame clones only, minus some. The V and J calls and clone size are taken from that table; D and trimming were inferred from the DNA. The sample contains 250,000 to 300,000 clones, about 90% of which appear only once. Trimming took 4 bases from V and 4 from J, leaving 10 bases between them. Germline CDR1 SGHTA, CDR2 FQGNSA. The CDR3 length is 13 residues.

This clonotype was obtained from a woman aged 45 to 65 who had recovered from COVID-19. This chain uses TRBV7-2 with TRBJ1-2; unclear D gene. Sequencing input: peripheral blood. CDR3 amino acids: CASSSSVGYGYTF. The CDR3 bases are TGTGCCAGCAGCTCCTCCGTCGGCTATGGCTACACCTTC.